The source of this TCR beta chain is a study of shared T cell receptors in the human thymus. This CDR3 is built from 15 residues. Trimming removed 2 bases from V and 0 bases from J, with 11 bases in between. Germline V CDR1 and CDR2: KGHSH, LQKENI. Profiled with immunoSEQ multiplex PCR; TCRdb holds only in-frame clones, not every one. In the table there are roughly 68,000 clones, 90% to 95% of which are singletons. The rearrangement joins TRBV18 to TRBJ2-7, with D unresolved. The material sequenced was thymocytes. The TCR comes from a human donor. Here the CDR3 reads CASSPAGPPSYEQYF. The CDR3 DNA reads as TGTGCCAGCTCACCAGCCGGGCCTCCCTCCTACGAGCAGTACTTC.